This T cell receptor (beta chain) was profiled in a study of CD8 T cells in Susac syndrome. Looking at the study overall: Among sequenced Susac syndrome patients, six had active disease and under ten were in remission.

For this clonotype: Its antigen is not known.

V trimming: 1 base; J trimming: 4 bases; junction bases outside the gene matches: 13. From germline, CDR1 is SGDLS and CDR2 YYNGEE. This CDR3 region has 17 residues. Regarding the study as a whole: The CD4+ T cell repertoires from Susac syndrome exhibited no clonal expansion.

After extraction with the RNeasy kit, 0.5 to 1 ug of the RNA was reverse transcribed using random hexamers. immunoSEQ multiplex PCR amplified TCR beta CDR3 across 54 Vbeta, 13 Jbeta. Each CDR3 protein gets one entry after TCRdb re-called the immunoSEQ multiplex PCR reads with MiXCR. The data show about 240,000 distinct CDR3 sequences, 90% to 97% seen once. The clonotype originates from a human donor with Susac syndrome. Sequenced input: CD4+ T cells from PBMCs. The chain employs TRBV9 and TRBJ2-5; the match to TRBD2 covers 7 bases. CDR3 in amino acids: CASSVRPAQREGETQYF. The CDR3 DNA reads as TGTGCCAGCAGCGTACGACCTGCTCAGCGGGAAGGAGAGACCCAGTACTTC.